The table lists the clone carrying this TCR beta chain with a few counts. CDR3 length: 15 residues. Germline V lookup: CDR1 SEHNR, CDR2 FQNEAQ (reference sequence). The V end was cut by 6 bases, the J end by 0 bases, with 13 bases between. Sample time point: after neoadjuvant nivolumab, at surgical resection. The data stem from a study of neoadjuvant anti-PD-1 for oral cavity cancer. Clones were sequenced by immunoSEQ multiplex PCR, and TCRdb holds only the in-frame ones, with some missing. The repertoire holds roughly 25,000 clones, with 26% as singletons. The receptor was derived from a person aged 35 to 85 with oral cavity squamous cell carcinoma. Sequenced here: tumor tissue, sampled after nivolumab (anti-PD-1) treatment. This chain uses TRBV7-9 with TRBJ2-3; D is tentatively TRBD1 or TRBD2 (6 bases each). CDR3 sequence: CASRWGADSTDTQYF. Written as DNA, the CDR3 is TGTGCCAGCAGATGGGGGGCGGATAGCACAGATACGCAGTATTTT.